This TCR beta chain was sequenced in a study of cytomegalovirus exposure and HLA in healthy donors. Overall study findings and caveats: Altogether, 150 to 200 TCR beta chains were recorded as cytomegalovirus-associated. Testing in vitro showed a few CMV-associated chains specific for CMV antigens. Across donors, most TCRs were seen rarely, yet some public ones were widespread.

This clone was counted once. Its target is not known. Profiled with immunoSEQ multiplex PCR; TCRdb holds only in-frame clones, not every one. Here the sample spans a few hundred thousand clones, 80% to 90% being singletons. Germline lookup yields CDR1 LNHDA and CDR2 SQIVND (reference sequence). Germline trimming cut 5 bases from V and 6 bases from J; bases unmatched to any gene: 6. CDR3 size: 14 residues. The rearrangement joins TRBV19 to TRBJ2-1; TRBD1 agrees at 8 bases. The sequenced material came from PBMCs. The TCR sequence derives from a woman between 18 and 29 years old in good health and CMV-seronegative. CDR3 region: CASSASQGGNEQFF. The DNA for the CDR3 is TGTGCCAGTAGTGCCTCACAGGGGGGCAATGAGCAGTTCTTC.